The entry below gives a single T cell receptor beta chain sequence along with its context. The V and J ends lost 3 bases and 1 base, in that order; junction bases with no gene match: 5. The germline gives CDR1 DFQATT, CDR2 SNEGSKA (reference sequence). The CDR3 is 15 amino acids. The sample belongs to a study of T cells in Graves' hyperthyroidism and ophthalmopathy. Authors of the study amplified TCR beta CDR3 regions from RNA transcripts. Researchers ran a first-round RT-PCR on the TCR CDR3 using the HTBI primer set. From the multiplex PCR reads, TCRdb called clonotypes with MiXCR, one entry per CDR3 protein. Here the sample spans some 600,000 distinct CDR3 sequences, roughly 13% being singletons.

This TCR came from a woman aged 30 to 39 with Graves' hyperthyroidism that later progressed to Graves' ophthalmopathy. V gene TRBV20-1 combines with J gene TRBJ1-5; TRBD1 aligns across 8 bases. The specimen sequenced was blood. CDR3 DNA: TGCAGTGCTAGGACAGGGGTAAAGAGCAATCAGCCCCAGCATTTT. It encodes CSARTGVKSNQPQHF.